These 26 T cell receptor beta chains were all obtained from the same sample, sequenced in a study of T cells in Graves' hyperthyroidism and ophthalmopathy. Researchers took RNA transcripts and amplified the TCR beta CDR3 regions from them. Carried out on the TCR CDR3, a first-round RT-PCR used the HTBI primer set. TCRdb re-called the multiplex PCR reads through MiXCR, storing one row per CDR3 protein. The sample holds over 150,000 distinct CDR3 sequences, about a sixth seen once. Material for sequencing was blood. The receptor set was obtained from a woman aged 50 to 65 with Graves' hyperthyroidism.

This clonotype was seen at least ten times. The rearrangement links TRBV29-1 to TRBJ2-1, with 7 bases identical to TRBD1. CDR1 and CDR2 from the germline V gene are SQVTM and ANQGSEA. V lost 7 bases to trimming and J lost 2 bases; unmatched junction nucleotides: 8. This CDR3 has 14 residues. CDR3 coding DNA: TGCAGCGGACTCGGGACAGCTACCTACAATGAGCAGTTCTTC. It specifies CSGLGTATYNEQFF.

The rearrangement uses TRBV11-2 and TRBJ2-3; D not resolved. The CDR3 sequence is 15 residues long. Trimming removed 1 base at V and 6 bases at J, with 14 bases between. CDR1 is SGHAT and CDR2 is FQNNGV in the germline V gene. The CDR3 region is CASSLGLNPADTQYF. The CDR3 coding sequence is TGTGCCAGCAGCTTAGGACTTAACCCGGCGGATACGCAGTATTTT. Full variable domain (outside the CDR3, taken from reference TRBV11-2 and TRBJ2-3): EAGVAQSPRYKIIEKRQSVAFWCNPISGHATLYWYQQILGQGPKLLIQFQNNGVVDDSQLPKDRFSAERLKGVDSTLKIQPAKLEDSAVYLCASSLGLNPADTQYFGPGTRLTVL.

This clonotype was recorded at least ten times. V and J are TRBV7-9 and TRBJ1-1; no definite D call. The V gene lost 0 bases and the J gene lost 0 bases, with 8 bases spanning the gap. The CDR3 covers 15 residues. The germline V gene encodes CDR1 SEHNR and CDR2 FQNEAQ (reference sequence). The DNA for the CDR3 is TGTGCCAGCAGCTTAGCGGGAACAATGAACACTGAAGCTTTCTTT. This gives the protein CASSLAGTMNTEAFF.

The table lists this clonotype with many counts. V is TRBV2 and J is TRBJ2-3; no reliable D call. This CDR3 is 15 amino acids long. From germline, CDR1 is SNHLY and CDR2 FYNNEI. V was pared by 1 base and J by 0 bases, with 8 bases between. CDR3 in DNA: TGTGCCAGCAGTGAAGGAGTGACTAGCACAGATACGCAGTATTTT. It specifies CASSEGVTSTDTQYF.

The sample holds many counts of this clonotype. This rearrangement joins TRBV5-6 to TRBJ2-1; 9 bases match TRBD1. The CDR3 has 16 amino acids. CDR1 is SGHDT and CDR2 is YYEEEE in the germline V gene. The junction had 11 bases not matched to a gene; V was cut back by 4 bases and J by 6 bases. The CDR3 loop is CASSINRGLDRNEQFF. Here the CDR3 DNA reads TGTGCCAGCAGCATAAACAGGGGGCTGGACCGCAATGAGCAGTTCTTC.

J is TRBJ2-1 and V is TRBV10-1; 10 nucleotides line up with TRBD1. V was pared by 3 bases and J by 5 bases, with 13 bases of the junction left unmatched. CDR3 length equals 18 residues. Germline CDR1 is WNHNN and CDR2 is SYGVQD (reference sequence). The CDR3 sequence: CASSDRDTGTGEDNEQFF. As DNA, the CDR3 is TGCGCCAGCAGTGACAGGGACACCGGGACAGGGGAGGACAATGAGCAGTTCTTC.

To note about this clonotype: With a much larger clone just one base away, this may be a read error. The chain uses TRBV20-1 and TRBJ2-5, with D possibly being TRBD2 (5 bases). The CDR3 runs 11 residues. The germline gives CDR1 DFQATT, CDR2 SNEGSKA (reference sequence). The CDR3 reads CSPRRQETQYF. The CDR3 coding sequence is TGCAGTCCTAGGAGGCAAGAGACCCAGTACTTC.

This clonotype has a count of ten or more. The chain recombines TRBV19 with TRBJ1-4; 9 bases map to TRBD1. The germline gives CDR1 LNHDA, CDR2 SQIVND (reference sequence). V lost 10 bases, J lost 6 bases, and 9 bases stayed unmatched. This CDR3 is 14 amino acids long. The CDR3 here is CATTQTGGHEKLFF. CDR3 nucleotide sequence: TGTGCCACCACACAGACAGGGGGACATGAAAAACTGTTTTTT.

This clonotype was observed at least ten times. The CDR3 sequence is CASSRSDTQYF. The CDR3 bases are TGTGCCAGCTCAAGGTCAGATACGCAGTATTTT. The rearrangement links TRBV6-2 or TRBV6-3 to TRBJ2-3; D is unclear. V was pared by 8 bases and J by 4 bases, with 7 bases between. CDR3 length equals 11 residues. Germline CDR1 and CDR2: MNHEY and SVGEGT.

This clonotype was seen many times. This sequence joins TRBV7-6 and TRBJ1-4; possibly TRBD1 for D (6 bases). Trimming stripped 2 bases from V and 7 bases from J, with 14 bases between. CDR3 length: 15 residues. The germline V gene has CDR1 SGHVS and CDR2 FNYEAQ. In nucleotides, the CDR3 is TGTGCCAGCAGCTTAACAGGGTCTCGGGGTGAAAAACTGTTTTTT. Its protein is CASSLTGSRGEKLFF.

The chain links TRBV6-9 to TRBJ2-7; D is uncertain. Germline loops: CDR1 MNHGY, CDR2 SVAAGI. The germline V and J ends were trimmed by 4 bases and 2 bases, with 6 bases remaining between them. CDR3 length: 12 amino acids. CDR3 amino acids: CASSSTTYEQYF. DNA of the CDR3: TGTGCCAGCAGTTCGACGACCTACGAGCAGTACTTC.

This clonotype occurred a few times. A much bigger clone sits one base away, suggesting this may be a read error. This chain joins TRBV28 and TRBJ2-3; TRBD1 is a possible D gene (5 bases). V lost 6 bases to trimming and J lost 3 bases, with 10 bases between them. The CDR3 consists of 13 residues. The germline V gene encodes CDR1 MDHEN and CDR2 SYDVKM. The CDR3 protein is CASRAAGTDTQYF. DNA for the CDR3: TGTGCCAGCAGGGCGGCAGGGACAGATACGCAGTATTTT.

The rearrangement joins TRBV13 to TRBJ1-2; D not resolved. Germline V gene sequence: CDR1 PRHDT, CDR2 FYEKMQ (reference sequence). Trimming shortened V by 4 bases and J by 5 bases, and 17 bases separated the two germline ends. CDR3 length: 15 amino acids. CDR3 sequence (DNA): TGTGCCAGCAGCTCCTCCCGGGCACCTTTATATGGCTACACCTTC. As protein: CASSSSRAPLYGYTF.

This clonotype was picked up many times. This chain uses TRBV7-2 with TRBJ1-1; D uncertain. There are 14 residues in the CDR3. Germline assignment: CDR1 SGHTA and CDR2 FQGNSA. Trimming took off 0 bases at V and 2 bases at J, with 7 bases between the two ends. CDR3 nucleotides: TGTGCCAGCAGCTTAGCTGAGGGCAACACTGAAGCTTTCTTT. The encoded protein is CASSLAEGNTEAFF.

This clonotype was seen many times. The chain combines TRBV7-2 with TRBJ2-7; no clear D gene. The germline V and J ends were trimmed by 3 bases and 4 bases, with 4 bases remaining between them. The CDR3 has 11 amino acids. Germline V gene sequence: CDR1 SGHTA, CDR2 FQGNSA. The CDR3 loop reads CASSFEYEQYF. In nucleotides, the CDR3 is TGTGCCAGCAGCTTCGAATACGAGCAGTACTTC.

This clonotype has at least ten counts. The rearrangement uses TRBV7-9 and TRBJ2-1; 10 positions match TRBD1. This CDR3 comprises 16 residues. From germline, CDR1 is SEHNR and CDR2 FQNEAQ (reference sequence). With 2 bases clipped from V and 6 bases from J, the junction kept 7 bases outside the gene matches. The CDR3 here is CASSLNMGQGSNEQFF. For the CDR3, the DNA is TGTGCCAGCAGCTTAAACATGGGACAGGGGAGCAATGAGCAGTTCTTC.

Ten or more counts support this clonotype. This sequence joins TRBV20-1 and TRBJ2-2; possibly TRBD2 for D (6 bases). Trimming pared 3 bases from V and 2 bases from J, leaving 13 bases between. CDR3 size: 15 residues. Germline V CDR1 and CDR2: DFQATT, SNEGSKA (reference sequence). CDR3 sequence (DNA): TGCAGTGCTAGCTTTGCGGGGTTAAACACCGGGGAGCTGTTTTTT. Translating gives CSASFAGLNTGELFF.

This clonotype was recorded at least ten times. The rearrangement joins TRBV6-6 to TRBJ1-2; no clear D gene. The CDR3 length is 15 residues. Between the trimmed V and J ends, which lost 2 bases and 2 bases, there was a span of 12 bases. In germline, CDR1 is MNHNY, CDR2 SVGAGI (reference sequence). The DNA for the CDR3 is TGTGCCAGCAGTTACAGGGAACCAACCAACTATGGCTACACCTTC. This gives the protein CASSYREPTNYGYTF.

The sample holds many counts of this clonotype. The chain employs TRBV19 and TRBJ1-1; the D gene is possibly TRBD1 (6 bases). CDR3 length: 13 residues. V lost 5 bases and J lost 7, with 14 bases in between. From germline, CDR1 is LNHDA and CDR2 SQIVND (reference sequence). This CDR3 is CASSVKQGFEAFF. In DNA form, the CDR3 reads TGTGCCAGTAGTGTAAAACAGGGTTTTGAAGCTTTCTTT.

The CDR3 reads CASSFLDRENTEAFF. CDR3 DNA sequence: TGTGCCAGCAGCTTCCTGGACAGGGAGAACACTGAAGCTTTCTTT. V usage is TRBV5-6 and J usage is TRBJ1-1; 8 bases map to TRBD1. The CDR3 is 15 amino acids. Germline lookup yields CDR1 SGHDT and CDR2 YYEEEE. The junction had 4 bases not matched to a gene; V was cut back by 2 bases and J by 1 base.

This clonotype showed up many times. This chain uses TRBV20-1 with TRBJ2-7; TRBD1 aligns across 8 bases. The CDR3 has 14 residues. V shed 1 base and J 6 bases; nucleotides not matched to a gene: 8. The V gene's germline CDR1 is DFQATT and CDR2 SNEGSKA (reference sequence). The CDR3 spells CSARGIGQGTEQYF. Here the CDR3 DNA reads TGCAGTGCTAGAGGTATCGGACAGGGTACCGAGCAGTACTTC.

This clonotype was observed at least ten times. This sequence joins TRBV6-1 and TRBJ1-5; D is unresolved. Trimming pared 9 bases from V and 4 bases from J, leaving 10 bases between. This CDR3 is 12 amino acids long. In germline, CDR1 is MNHNS, CDR2 SASEGT. The DNA of the CDR3 is TGTGCCAGTTCTATGATGAATCAGCCCCAGCATTTT. Amino acids: CASSMMNQPQHF.

This clonotype has a count of ten or more. V gene TRBV12-3 or TRBV12-4 combines with J gene TRBJ1-1; 8 nucleotides match TRBD1. With 5 bases clipped from V and 3 bases from J, the junction kept 5 bases outside the gene matches. CDR3 length: 14 residues. The CDR3 sequence is CASSRDRGHTEAFF. CDR3 nucleotide sequence: TGTGCCAGCAGTCGAGACAGGGGTCACACTGAAGCTTTCTTT.

This chain uses TRBV11-3 with TRBJ2-1, with TRBD2 identical over 9 bases. This CDR3 spans 16 amino acids. The ends lost 8 bases at V and 6 bases at J; junction bases unmatched: 14. Germline loops: CDR1 SGHNT, CDR2 YENEEA. Here the CDR3 DNA reads TGTGCCAGCGGAGAAATGCGGGAGGGCCGGGGCAATGAGCAGTTCTTC. It encodes CASGEMREGRGNEQFF.

V is TRBV4-1 and J is TRBJ1-4; perhaps TRBD1 as D (5 bases). The germline CDR1 and CDR2 sequences are MGHRA and YSYEKL. This CDR3 region has 16 residues. Trimming stripped 1 base from V and 8 bases from J, with 17 bases between. This CDR3 is CASSQGGRGRDEKLFF. CDR3 DNA: TGCGCCAGCAGCCAAGGGGGACGGGGCCGGGACGAAAAACTGTTTTTT.

This chain uses TRBV4-1 with TRBJ1-4; 7 bases map to TRBD1. CDR3 length: 18 residues. Looked up from germline, CDR1 is MGHRA and CDR2 is YSYEKL. Losses at the gene ends were 3 bases for V and 0 bases for J; bases not matched to a gene: 10. The CDR3 reads CASSHKGQPSPTNEKLFF. CDR3 coding DNA: TGCGCCAGCAGCCATAAGGGACAGCCAAGTCCAACTAATGAAAAACTGTTTTTT.